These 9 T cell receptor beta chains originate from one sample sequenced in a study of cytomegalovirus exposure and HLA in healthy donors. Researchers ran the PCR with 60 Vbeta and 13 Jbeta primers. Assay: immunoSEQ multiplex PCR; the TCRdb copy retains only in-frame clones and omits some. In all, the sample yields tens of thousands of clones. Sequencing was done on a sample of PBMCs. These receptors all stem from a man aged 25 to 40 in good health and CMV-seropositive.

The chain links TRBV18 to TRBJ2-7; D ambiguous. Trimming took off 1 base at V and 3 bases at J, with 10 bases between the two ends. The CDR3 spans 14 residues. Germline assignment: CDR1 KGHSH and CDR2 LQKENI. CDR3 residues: CASSPRAAVYEQYF. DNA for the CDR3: TGTGCCAGCTCACCACGGGCAGCTGTCTACGAGCAGTACTTC.

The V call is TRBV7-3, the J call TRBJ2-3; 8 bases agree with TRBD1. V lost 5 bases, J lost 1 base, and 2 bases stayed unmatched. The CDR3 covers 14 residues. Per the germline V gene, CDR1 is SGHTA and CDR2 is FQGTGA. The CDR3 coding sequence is TGTGCCAGCAGCCAGACAGGGGGCACAGATACGCAGTATTTT. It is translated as CASSQTGGTDTQYF.

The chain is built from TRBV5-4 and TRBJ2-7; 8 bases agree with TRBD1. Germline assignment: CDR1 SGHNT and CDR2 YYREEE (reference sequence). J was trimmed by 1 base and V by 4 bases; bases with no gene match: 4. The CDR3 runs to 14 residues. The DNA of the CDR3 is TGTGCCAGCAGCCCCGGGACAGGTTCCTACGAGCAGTACTTC. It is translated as CASSPGTGSYEQYF.

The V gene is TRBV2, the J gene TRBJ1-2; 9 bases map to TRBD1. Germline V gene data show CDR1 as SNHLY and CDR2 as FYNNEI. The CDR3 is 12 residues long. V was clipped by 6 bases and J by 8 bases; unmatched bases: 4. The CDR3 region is CASRGTGQGYTF. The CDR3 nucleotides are TGTGCCAGCAGGGGGACAGGGCAAGGCTACACCTTC.

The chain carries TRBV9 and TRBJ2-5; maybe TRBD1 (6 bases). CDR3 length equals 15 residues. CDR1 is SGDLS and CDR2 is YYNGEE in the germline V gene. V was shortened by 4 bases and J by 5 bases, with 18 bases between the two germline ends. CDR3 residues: CASSQNTGWGETQYF. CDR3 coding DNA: TGTGCCAGCAGCCAGAATACAGGGTGGGGTGAGACCCAGTACTTC.

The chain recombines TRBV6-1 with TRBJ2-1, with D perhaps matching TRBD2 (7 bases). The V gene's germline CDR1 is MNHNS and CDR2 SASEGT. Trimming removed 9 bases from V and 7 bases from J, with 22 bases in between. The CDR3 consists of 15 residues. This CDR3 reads CASTTMAGARNEQFF. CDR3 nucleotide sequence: TGTGCCAGTACTACCATGGCGGGGGCTAGGAATGAGCAGTTCTTC.

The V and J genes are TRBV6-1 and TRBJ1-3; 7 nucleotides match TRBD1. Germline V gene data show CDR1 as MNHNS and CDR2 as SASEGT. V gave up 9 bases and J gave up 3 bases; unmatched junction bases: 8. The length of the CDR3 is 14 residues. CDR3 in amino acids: CASEPGQSGNTIYF. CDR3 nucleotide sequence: TGTGCCAGTGAACCGGGACAGAGTGGAAACACCATATATTTT.

The CDR3, as DNA: TGCGCCAGCAGCTTGAAGGGACTAGCGGGTTCGAGCTCCTACAATGAGCAGTTCTTC. This gives the protein CASSLKGLAGSSSYNEQFF. V is TRBV5-1 and J is TRBJ2-1; 12 bases match TRBD2. The CDR3 runs to 19 residues. J lost 0 bases, V lost 1 base, and 8 bases had no gene match. CDR1 and CDR2 (germline): SGHRS, YFSETQ.

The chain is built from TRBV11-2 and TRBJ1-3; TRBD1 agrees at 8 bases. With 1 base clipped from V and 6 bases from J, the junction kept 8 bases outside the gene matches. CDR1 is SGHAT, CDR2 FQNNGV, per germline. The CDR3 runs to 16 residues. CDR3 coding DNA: TGTGCCAGCAGCTTAGTTCCAGGGGGCCCTTTAAACACCATATATTTT. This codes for CASSLVPGGPLNTIYF.